One TCR beta chain is described in this entry. The length of the CDR3 is 13 residues. Trimming took off 3 bases at V and 2 bases at J, with 5 bases between the two ends. Per the germline V gene, CDR1 is KGHSH and CDR2 is LQKENI. The entry originates in a study of blood T cells in healthy people across ages. For the second PCR, which ran for 7 to 11 cycles, a sample-barcoded 5' primer and a J-beta primer mix were used. TCRdb fed the 5' RACE reads into MiXCR, producing one record per CDR3 protein. This sample has around 1.5 million distinct CDR3 sequences, with 34% found just once. The extraction recovered at least 5.5 micrograms of total RNA per sample.

Sequencing was performed on blood. This sequence joins TRBV18 and TRBJ1-5; no definite D call. This receptor was obtained from a woman aged 30 to 39 in good health. CDR3 sequence reads: CASSPERNQPQHF. CDR3 nucleotide sequence: TGTGCCAGCTCACCGGAACGCAATCAGCCCCAGCATTTT.